This T cell receptor (beta chain) came from a study of T cell responses to AZD1222 COVID-19 vaccine. Study-level findings and limits: Nearly half of unique spike-specific TCRs reportedly avoided B.1.351 and B.1.1.7 mutated regions. Donors, mostly white British, included more females; clonal diversity was possibly underestimated.

Profiled with immunoSEQ multiplex PCR; TCRdb holds only in-frame clones, not every one. Seen here are around 100,000 clones, about nine tenths observed once, and the top ten hold 45% to 50%. Worth noting for this clone: Its antigen remains unidentified.

Germline V gene sequence: CDR1 MNHEY, CDR2 SVGAGI. V was pared by 2 bases and J by 5 bases, with 7 bases of the junction left unmatched. This CDR3 has 15 amino acids. The TCR comes from an adult in good health. The V call is TRBV6-5, the J call TRBJ2-5; 8 bases are shared with TRBD2. Sequencing used peripheral blood, obtained on day 0 of AZD1222 vaccination. The chain's CDR3 is CASSYQGLDMETQYF. The CDR3 DNA sequence: TGTGCCAGCAGTTACCAGGGACTAGACATGGAGACCCAGTACTTC.